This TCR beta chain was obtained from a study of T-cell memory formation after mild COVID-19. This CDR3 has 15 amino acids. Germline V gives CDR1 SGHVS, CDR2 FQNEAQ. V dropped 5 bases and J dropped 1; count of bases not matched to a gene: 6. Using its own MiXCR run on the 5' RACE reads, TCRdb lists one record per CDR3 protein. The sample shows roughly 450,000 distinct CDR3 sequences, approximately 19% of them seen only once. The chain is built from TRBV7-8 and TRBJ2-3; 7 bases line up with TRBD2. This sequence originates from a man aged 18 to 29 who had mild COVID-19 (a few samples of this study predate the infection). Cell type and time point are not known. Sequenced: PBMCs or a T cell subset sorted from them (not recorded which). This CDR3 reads CASSRGRVGTDTQYF. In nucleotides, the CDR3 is TGTGCCAGCAGCCGTGGGAGGGTGGGCACAGATACGCAGTATTTT.